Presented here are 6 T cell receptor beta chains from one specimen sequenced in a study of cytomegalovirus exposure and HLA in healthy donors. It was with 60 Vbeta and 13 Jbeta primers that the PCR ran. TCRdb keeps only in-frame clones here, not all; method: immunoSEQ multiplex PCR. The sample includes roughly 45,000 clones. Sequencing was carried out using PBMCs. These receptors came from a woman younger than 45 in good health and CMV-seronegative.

The CDR3 loop reads CASSTRIPISNQPQHF. The CDR3 nucleotides read TGTGCCAGTAGTACTCGCATCCCTATTAGCAATCAGCCCCAGCATTTT. The J gene is TRBJ1-5, the V gene TRBV19; D unclear. The length of the CDR3 is 16 residues. Germline values: CDR1 LNHDA, CDR2 SQIVND (reference sequence). The V gene lost 4 bases and the J gene lost 0 bases, with 13 bases spanning the gap. Variable domain in full (rest from reference TRBV19 and TRBJ1-5): DGGITQSPKYLFRKEGQNVTLSCEQNLNHDAMYWYRQDPGQGLRLIYYSQIVNDFQKGDIAEGYSVSREKKESFPLTVTSAQKNPTAFYLCASSTRIPISNQPQHFGDGTRLSIL.

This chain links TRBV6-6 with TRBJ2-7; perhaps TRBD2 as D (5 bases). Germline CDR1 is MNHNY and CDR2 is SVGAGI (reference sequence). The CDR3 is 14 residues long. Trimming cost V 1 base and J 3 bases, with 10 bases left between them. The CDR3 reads CASSYFDGVYEQYF. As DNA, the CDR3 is TGTGCCAGCAGTTACTTCGACGGGGTCTACGAGCAGTACTTC.

This CDR3 is CASSPVLAGNYNEQFF. CDR3 nucleotides: TGTGCCAGCTCACCCGTACTAGCGGGAAACTACAATGAGCAGTTCTTC. The chain combines TRBV18 with TRBJ2-1; 10 nucleotides match TRBD2. Germline CDR1 reads KGHSH; CDR2 reads LQKENI. V was pared by 3 bases and J by 3 bases, with 5 bases of the junction left unmatched. This CDR3 has 16 amino acids.

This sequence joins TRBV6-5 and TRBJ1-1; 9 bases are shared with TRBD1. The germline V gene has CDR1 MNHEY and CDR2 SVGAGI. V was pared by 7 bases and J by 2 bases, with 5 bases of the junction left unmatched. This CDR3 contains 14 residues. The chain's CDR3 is CASTKDRGNTEAFF. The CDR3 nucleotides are TGTGCCAGCACCAAGGACAGGGGTAACACTGAAGCTTTCTTT.

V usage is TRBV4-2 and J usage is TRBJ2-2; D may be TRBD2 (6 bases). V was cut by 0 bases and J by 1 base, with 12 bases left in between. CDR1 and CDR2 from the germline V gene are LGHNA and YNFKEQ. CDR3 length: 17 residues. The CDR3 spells CASSQDYLSGNTGELFF. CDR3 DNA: TGTGCCAGCAGCCAAGATTACCTTAGCGGGAACACCGGGGAGCTGTTTTTT.

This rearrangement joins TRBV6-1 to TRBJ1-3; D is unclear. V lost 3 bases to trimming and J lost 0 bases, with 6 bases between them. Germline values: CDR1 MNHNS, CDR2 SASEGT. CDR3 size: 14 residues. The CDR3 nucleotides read TGTGCCAGCAGTGACAGGTCCTCTGGAAACACCATATATTTT. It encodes CASSDRSSGNTIYF.